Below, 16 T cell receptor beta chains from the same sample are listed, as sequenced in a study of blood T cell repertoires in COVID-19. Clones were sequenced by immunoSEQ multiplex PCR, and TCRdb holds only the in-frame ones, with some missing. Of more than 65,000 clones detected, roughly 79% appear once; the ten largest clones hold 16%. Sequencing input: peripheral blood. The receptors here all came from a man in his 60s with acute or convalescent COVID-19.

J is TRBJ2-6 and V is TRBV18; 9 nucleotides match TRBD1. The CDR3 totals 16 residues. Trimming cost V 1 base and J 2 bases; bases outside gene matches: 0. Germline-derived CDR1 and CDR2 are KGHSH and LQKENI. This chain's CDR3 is CASSPRQGAGANVLTF. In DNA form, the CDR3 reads TGTGCCAGCTCACCACGACAGGGGGCTGGGGCCAACGTCCTGACTTTC.

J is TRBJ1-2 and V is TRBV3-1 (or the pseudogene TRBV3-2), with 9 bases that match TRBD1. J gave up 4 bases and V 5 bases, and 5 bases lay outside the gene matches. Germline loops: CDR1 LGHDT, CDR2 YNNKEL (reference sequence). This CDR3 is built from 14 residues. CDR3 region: CASSSTGGTYGYTF. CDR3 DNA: TGTGCCAGCAGCTCTACAGGGGGCACCTATGGCTACACCTTC.

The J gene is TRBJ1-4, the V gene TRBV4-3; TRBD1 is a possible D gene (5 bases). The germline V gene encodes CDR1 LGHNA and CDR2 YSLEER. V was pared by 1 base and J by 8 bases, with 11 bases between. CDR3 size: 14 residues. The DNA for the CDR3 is TGCGCCAGCAGCCAAGGGCAGGGTGGGGAAAAACTGTTTTTT. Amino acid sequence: CASSQGQGGEKLFF.

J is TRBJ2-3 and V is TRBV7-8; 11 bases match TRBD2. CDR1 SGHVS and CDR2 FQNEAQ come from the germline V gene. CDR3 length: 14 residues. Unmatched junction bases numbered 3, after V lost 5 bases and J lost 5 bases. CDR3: CASSATSGVDTQYF. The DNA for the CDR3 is TGTGCCAGCAGCGCGACTAGCGGGGTAGATACGCAGTATTTT.

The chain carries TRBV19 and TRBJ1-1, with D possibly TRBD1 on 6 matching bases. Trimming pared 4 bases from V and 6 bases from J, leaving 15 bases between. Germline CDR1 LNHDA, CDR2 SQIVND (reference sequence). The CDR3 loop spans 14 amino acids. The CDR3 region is CASSTDSRMAEAFF. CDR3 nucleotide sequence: TGTGCCAGTAGTACGGACAGTAGGATGGCTGAAGCTTTCTTT.

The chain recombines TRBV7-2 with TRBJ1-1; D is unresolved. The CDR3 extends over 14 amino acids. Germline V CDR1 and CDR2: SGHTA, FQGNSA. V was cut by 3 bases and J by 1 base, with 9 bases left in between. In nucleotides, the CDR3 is TGTGCCAGCAGCTTTAGGACTGGGAACACTGAAGCTTTCTTT. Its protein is CASSFRTGNTEAFF.

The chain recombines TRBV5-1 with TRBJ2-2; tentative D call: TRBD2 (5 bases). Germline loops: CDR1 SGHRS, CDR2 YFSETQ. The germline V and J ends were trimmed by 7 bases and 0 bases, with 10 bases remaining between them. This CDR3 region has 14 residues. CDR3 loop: CASRGDTNTGELFF. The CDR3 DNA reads TGCGCCAGCCGGGGAGACACGAACACCGGGGAGCTGTTTTTT.

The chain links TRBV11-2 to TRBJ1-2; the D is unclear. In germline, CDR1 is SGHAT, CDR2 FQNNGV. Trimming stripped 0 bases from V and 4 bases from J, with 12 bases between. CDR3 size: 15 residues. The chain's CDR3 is CASSLDQADIYGYTF. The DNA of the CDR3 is TGTGCCAGCAGCTTAGATCAGGCAGATATCTATGGCTACACCTTC.

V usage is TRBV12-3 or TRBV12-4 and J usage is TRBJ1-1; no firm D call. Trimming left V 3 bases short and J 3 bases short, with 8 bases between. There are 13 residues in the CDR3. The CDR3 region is CASSLSMYTEAFF. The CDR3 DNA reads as TGTGCCAGCAGTTTGAGTATGTACACTGAAGCTTTCTTT.

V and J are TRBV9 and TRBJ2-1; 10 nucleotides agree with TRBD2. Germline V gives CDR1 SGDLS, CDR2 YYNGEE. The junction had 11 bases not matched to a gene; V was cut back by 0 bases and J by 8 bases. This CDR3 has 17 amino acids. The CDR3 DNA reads TGTGCCAGCAGCGTAGATCGTCATAGCGGGGGGCTGGATGAGCAGTTCTTC. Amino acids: CASSVDRHSGGLDEQFF.

The CDR3 protein is CASSPGQVRNTGELFF. For the CDR3, the DNA is TGTGCCAGCAGTCCCGGACAGGTCAGGAACACCGGGGAGCTGTTTTTT. The V call is TRBV27, the J call TRBJ2-2; 7 bases match TRBD1. CDR1 MNHEY and CDR2 SMNVEV come from the germline V gene (reference sequence). V trimming: 5 bases; J trimming: 1 base; junction bases outside the gene matches: 7. The CDR3 loop spans 16 amino acids.

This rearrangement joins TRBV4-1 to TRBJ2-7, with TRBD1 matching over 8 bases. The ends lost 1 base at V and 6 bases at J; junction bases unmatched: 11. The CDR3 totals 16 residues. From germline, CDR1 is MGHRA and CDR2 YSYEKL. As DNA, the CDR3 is TGCGCCAGCAGCCAAGCCCCGGGCGGACAGGGAGGCGAGCAGTACTTC. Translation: CASSQAPGGQGGEQYF.

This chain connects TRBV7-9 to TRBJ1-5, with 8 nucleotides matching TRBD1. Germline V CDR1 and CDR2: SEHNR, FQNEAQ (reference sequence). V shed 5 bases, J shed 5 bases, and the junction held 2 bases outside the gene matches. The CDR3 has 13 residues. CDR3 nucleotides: TGTGCCAGCAGCGAGACAGGGGATCAGCCCCAGCATTTT. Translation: CASSETGDQPQHF.

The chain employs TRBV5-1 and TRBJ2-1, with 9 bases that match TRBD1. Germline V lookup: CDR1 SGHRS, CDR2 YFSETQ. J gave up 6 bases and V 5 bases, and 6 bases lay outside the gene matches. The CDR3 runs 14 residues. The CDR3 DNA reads TGCGCCAGCAGGGGACAGGGAGCCTCCAATGAGCAGTTCTTC. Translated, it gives CASRGQGASNEQFF.

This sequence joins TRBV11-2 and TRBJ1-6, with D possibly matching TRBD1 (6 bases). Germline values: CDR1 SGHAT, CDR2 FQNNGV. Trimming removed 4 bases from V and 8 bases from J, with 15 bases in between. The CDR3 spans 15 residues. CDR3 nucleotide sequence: TGTGCCAGCAGCTCTACTCGGGCAGGGGATTCACCCCTCCACTTT. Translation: CASSSTRAGDSPLHF.

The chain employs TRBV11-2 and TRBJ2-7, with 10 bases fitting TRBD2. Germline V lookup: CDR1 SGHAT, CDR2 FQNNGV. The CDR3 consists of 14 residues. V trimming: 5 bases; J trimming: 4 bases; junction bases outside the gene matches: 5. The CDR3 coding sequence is TGTGCCAGCAGCGCCACTAGCGGGGTGTACGAGCAGTACTTC. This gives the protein CASSATSGVYEQYF.